The 16 T cell receptor beta chains presented below share a single source sample, sequenced in a study of memory CD4+ T cells and cytomegalovirus serostatus. The repertoire was sequenced with immunoSEQ multiplex PCR; TCRdb's copy has only in-frame clones and lacks some. The sample yields approximately 40,000 clones, 75% to 85% seen once. The sort gate was single viable CD3+CD4+CD8-CD45RO+ cells for memory CD4+ T cells. The sequencing input was memory CD4+ T cells from blood. All receptors derive from an adult in good health and CMV-seronegative.

J is TRBJ2-1 and V is TRBV5-1; 8 bases align to TRBD1. This CDR3 has 15 amino acids. The J segment lost 5 bases and the V segment lost 5 bases, leaving 9 bases of the junction unmatched. Looked up from germline, CDR1 is SGHRS and CDR2 is YFSETQ. CDR3 coding DNA: TGCGCCAGCAGAGGGGAGACAGGGGTACACAATGAGCAGTTCTTC. Amino acid sequence: CASRGETGVHNEQFF.

This clone was detected only a few times. Here the CDR3 reads CASSQARDSNTGELFF. CDR3 nucleotide sequence: TGCGCCAGCAGCCAAGCCCGGGACTCTAACACCGGGGAGCTGTTTTTT. The chain employs TRBV4-3 and TRBJ2-2, with D tentatively TRBD2 (6 bases). The germline V and J ends were trimmed by 1 base and 2 bases, with 11 bases remaining between them. The CDR3 covers 16 residues. CDR1 is LGHNA, CDR2 YSLEER, per germline.

The rearrangement links TRBV7-6 to TRBJ2-1; 8 nucleotides align to TRBD2. From germline, CDR1 is SGHVS and CDR2 FNYEAQ. V was pared by 6 bases and J by 0 bases, with 4 bases of the junction left unmatched. This CDR3 spans 15 amino acids. CDR3 amino acids: CASRALAGSYNEQFF. The CDR3 nucleotides read TGTGCCAGCAGGGCTCTAGCGGGCTCCTACAATGAGCAGTTCTTC.

This clone was observed a handful of times. The rearrangement links TRBV5-1 to TRBJ2-1, with 7 bases matching TRBD1. V shed 0 bases and J 5 bases; nucleotides not matched to a gene: 5. From germline, CDR1 is SGHRS and CDR2 YFSETQ. The CDR3 runs to 15 residues. This chain's CDR3 is CASSLVGTENNEQFF. The CDR3 DNA follows: TGCGCCAGCAGCTTGGTGGGGACAGAAAACAATGAGCAGTTCTTC.

The J gene is TRBJ2-7, the V gene TRBV19, with unresolved D. Germline CDR1 is LNHDA and CDR2 is SQIVND (reference sequence). The CDR3 length is 14 residues. V gave up 3 bases and J gave up 0 bases, with 9 bases separating them. In DNA, the CDR3 is TGTGCCAGTAGTATGCTGGCGAGCTCCTACGAGCAGTACTTC. It translates to CASSMLASSYEQYF.

V and J are TRBV19 and TRBJ2-2; perhaps TRBD2 as D (5 bases). Trimming stripped 8 bases from V and 0 bases from J, with 10 bases between. CDR3 size: 14 residues. Germline CDR1 is LNHDA and CDR2 is SQIVND (reference sequence). CDR3 in DNA: TGTGCCAGTGCACGGGAAGCGAACACCGGGGAGCTGTTTTTT. Protein: CASAREANTGELFF.

This rearrangement joins TRBV6-1 to TRBJ1-5; possibly TRBD1 for D (6 bases). The CDR3 has 15 residues. CDR1 is MNHNS, CDR2 SASEGT, per germline. V dropped 2 bases and J dropped 2 bases, with 10 bases sitting between them. The CDR3 DNA is TGTGCCAGCAGTGAAACCCCAGGGGGCAATCAGCCCCAGCATTTT. Protein product: CASSETPGGNQPQHF.

This rearrangement joins TRBV19 to TRBJ2-7; D gene unclear. V lost 4 bases, J lost 4 bases, and 14 bases lay in between. CDR1 is LNHDA and CDR2 is SQIVND in the germline V gene (reference sequence). This CDR3 has 14 amino acids. CDR3 residues: CASSKAPRIYEQYF. DNA of the CDR3: TGTGCCAGTAGTAAGGCCCCTAGAATTTACGAGCAGTACTTC.

The V call is TRBV5-1, the J call TRBJ2-7, with D possibly matching TRBD2 (5 bases). From germline, CDR1 is SGHRS and CDR2 YFSETQ. This CDR3 has 15 amino acids. V lost 1 base and J lost 5, with 16 bases in between. CDR3 sequence: CASSLMGGSADEQYF. The CDR3 DNA sequence: TGCGCCAGCAGCTTGATGGGCGGGTCGGCAGACGAGCAGTACTTC. The full variable domain, its missing parts supplied by reference TRBV5-1 and TRBJ2-7, is KAGVTQTPRYLIKTRGQQVTLSCSPISGHRSVSWYQQTPGQGLQFLFEYFSETQRNKGNFPGRFSGRQFSNSRSEMNVSTLELGDSALYLCASSLMGGSADEQYFGPGTRLTVT.

The rearrangement links TRBV9 to TRBJ2-3; a weak D match, TRBD2 (5 bases). Trimming cost V 4 bases and J 4 bases, with 10 bases left between them. CDR3 length: 13 amino acids. Germline V gives CDR1 SGDLS, CDR2 YYNGEE. This CDR3 is CASSLTAADTQYF. The CDR3 DNA sequence: TGTGCCAGCAGCTTAACAGCGGCAGATACGCAGTATTTT.

The rearrangement links TRBV6-1 to TRBJ2-1; no definite D call. In germline, CDR1 is MNHNS, CDR2 SASEGT. This CDR3 contains 11 residues. Trimming cost V 4 bases and J 8 bases, with 6 bases left between them. This chain's CDR3 is CASSGFYEQFF. The DNA for the CDR3 is TGTGCCAGCAGTGGATTTTATGAGCAGTTCTTC.

The chain combines TRBV30 with TRBJ1-2, with D perhaps TRBD1 (6 bases). The germline gives CDR1 GTSNPN, CDR2 SVGIG (reference sequence). V lost 3 bases, J lost 8 bases, and 19 bases lay in between. The CDR3 runs 14 residues. The CDR3 sequence: CAWRRESGASGYTF. DNA of the CDR3: TGTGCCTGGAGGCGGGAATCGGGGGCGTCGGGCTACACCTTC.

This clone was seen more than once but under ten times. CDR3 DNA: TGTGCCAGCAGCTTCCAGAGGAAGGAGCAGTACTTC. This gives the protein CASSFQRKEQYF. The V call is TRBV5-4, the J call TRBJ2-7; D remains ambiguous. Germline values: CDR1 SGHNT, CDR2 YYREEE (reference sequence). The CDR3 contains 12 residues. Trimming pared 2 bases from V and 7 bases from J, leaving 10 bases between.

The V and J genes are TRBV4-3 and TRBJ2-2, with a tentative D call TRBD1 (5 bases). The CDR3 totals 16 residues. V lost 0 bases and J 5 bases, leaving 13 bases between the germline ends. Germline loops: CDR1 LGHNA, CDR2 YSLEER. The DNA for the CDR3 is TGCGCCAGCAGCCAAGAATGGCAGGGAAGAACCGGGGAGCTGTTTTTT. Translating gives CASSQEWQGRTGELFF.

J is TRBJ2-1 and V is TRBV30; TRBD2 matches at 9 bases. This CDR3 contains 16 residues. V trimming: 2 bases; J trimming: 15 bases; junction bases outside the gene matches: 20. Germline V CDR1 and CDR2: GTSNPN, SVGIG (reference sequence). CDR3 region: CAWSYQRLAAGGVAFF. The CDR3 region has the DNA TGTGCCTGGAGTTATCAAAGACTAGCGGCCGGGGGGGTCGCGTTCTTC.

This clone was detected only a few times. J is TRBJ2-3 and V is TRBV4-3, with D unresolved. This CDR3 is built from 15 residues. The V gene's germline CDR1 is LGHNA and CDR2 YSLEER. Trimming took 4 bases from V and 0 from J, leaving 11 bases between them. The CDR3 nucleotides read TGCGCCAGCAGCCCCTTGGTCTGGAGCACAGATACGCAGTATTTT. Its protein product is CASSPLVWSTDTQYF.